The 15 T cell receptor beta chains in this list originate from one sample, sequenced in a study of cytomegalovirus exposure and HLA in healthy donors. A multiplex PCR was run with 60 Vbeta primers and 13 Jbeta primers. Assay used: immunoSEQ multiplex PCR; TCRdb lists only in-frame clones, some missing. The sample lists about 98,000 clones, roughly 81% seen once, with approximately 1.5% in the top ten. Sequenced material: PBMCs. The receptor set was obtained from a man aged 40-49 years in good health and CMV-seronegative.

A single count supports this clone. The chain has TRBV13 and TRBJ2-3, with no clear D. Germline lookup yields CDR1 PRHDT and CDR2 FYEKMQ (reference sequence). V was trimmed by 7 bases and J by 0 bases, leaving 17 bases between them. CDR3 length: 16 amino acids. The CDR3 sequence: CASTVRVAPSTDTQYF. CDR3 sequence (DNA): TGTGCCAGCACCGTCCGGGTGGCCCCTAGCACAGATACGCAGTATTTT. The variable domain in full, completed from reference TRBV13 and TRBJ2-3, reads AAGVIQSPRHLIKEKRETATLKCYPIPRHDTVYWYQQGPGQDPQFLISFYEKMQSDKGSIPDRFSAQQFSDYHSELNMSSLELGDSALYFCASTVRVAPSTDTQYFGPGTRLTVL.

V and J are TRBV28 and TRBJ1-3; D gene uncertain. There are 15 residues in the CDR3. Per germline, CDR1 MDHEN and CDR2 SYDVKM. V shed 3 bases and J shed 0 bases, with 9 bases lying between them. The CDR3 region is CASSLDGLSGNTIYF. The CDR3 coding sequence is TGTGCCAGCAGTTTGGACGGACTCTCTGGAAACACCATATATTTT.

The J gene is TRBJ1-4, the V gene TRBV6-5; TRBD1 is a possible D gene (5 bases). Germline V CDR1 and CDR2: MNHEY, SVGAGI. There are 15 residues in the CDR3. The V gene lost 6 bases and the J gene lost 0 bases, with 11 bases spanning the gap. CDR3 nucleotide sequence: TGTGCCAGCAGGGGGACTGTTGCAACTAATGAAAAACTGTTTTTT. This codes for CASRGTVATNEKLFF.

The genes are TRBV7-2 and TRBJ2-2, with TRBD1 as a possible D gene (5 bases). V lost 6 bases and J lost 6, with 11 bases in between. The CDR3 totals 13 residues. The germline V gene has CDR1 SGHTA and CDR2 FQGNSA. The CDR3 loop is CASSLRVAGELFF. Here the CDR3 DNA reads TGTGCCAGCAGTCTCAGGGTCGCCGGGGAGCTGTTTTTT.

The chain uses TRBV19 and TRBJ1-3, with 12 bases matching TRBD1. The CDR3 covers 20 residues. Per the germline V gene, CDR1 is LNHDA and CDR2 is SQIVND (reference sequence). Trimming cost V 5 bases and J 3 bases; bases outside gene matches: 17. In DNA form, the CDR3 reads TGTGCCAGTAGTCCCAGGTATACCGGGACAGGGGGCATAAGTGGAAACACCATATATTTT. Translating gives CASSPRYTGTGGISGNTIYF.

This sequence joins TRBV6-5 and TRBJ2-7; perhaps TRBD1 as D (6 bases). The germline CDR1 and CDR2 sequences are MNHEY and SVGAGI. Trimming shortened V by 5 bases and J by 0 bases, and 11 bases separated the two germline ends. CDR3 size: 14 residues. The DNA for the CDR3 is TGTGCCAGCAGTGGCCGGGACAACTCCTACGAGCAGTACTTC. Amino acids: CASSGRDNSYEQYF.

The chain is built from TRBV28 and TRBJ1-5, with a weak D call TRBD1 (6 bases). Germline CDR1 is MDHEN and CDR2 is SYDVKM. CDR3 length equals 14 residues. Trimming removed 6 bases from V and 2 bases from J, with 11 bases in between. CDR3: CASSTGLGNQPQHF. Here the CDR3 DNA reads TGTGCCAGCAGCACAGGGTTGGGCAATCAGCCCCAGCATTTT.

There are a few counts of this clone. The V and J genes are TRBV25-1 and TRBJ2-5, with no clear D. This CDR3 spans 13 amino acids. Germline values: CDR1 MGHDK, CDR2 SYGVNS. The V end lost 1 base, the J end lost 5 bases, and 8 bases lay between the germline ends. As DNA, the CDR3 is TGTGCCAGCAGTGAATCCCCCTTGGAGACCCAGTACTTC. Its translation is CASSESPLETQYF.

A few counts support this clone. The CDR3 DNA is TGTGCCAGCAGTCCCGGACAGCTGAGGTGTGGCTACACCTTC. This translates into CASSPGQLRCGYTF. The chain uses TRBV5-4 and TRBJ1-2, with a weak D call TRBD1 (6 bases). Germline loops: CDR1 SGHNT, CDR2 YYREEE (reference sequence). V was shortened by 5 bases and J by 7 bases, with 18 bases between the two germline ends. This CDR3 contains 14 residues.

The V gene is TRBV5-6, the J gene TRBJ1-4; 7 bases are a match to TRBD1. Germline V CDR1 and CDR2: SGHDT, YYEEEE. The ends lost 4 bases at V and 5 bases at J; junction bases unmatched: 5. This CDR3 is 14 amino acids long. The CDR3 region is CASSPGQKNEKLFF. DNA for the CDR3: TGTGCCAGCAGCCCGGGACAGAAGAATGAAAAACTGTTTTTT.

V and J are TRBV14 and TRBJ2-1, with D possibly TRBD1 on 5 matching bases. CDR3 size: 13 residues. Germline loops: CDR1 SGHDN, CDR2 FVKESK. The V end was cut by 4 bases, the J end by 7 bases, with 11 bases between. The CDR3 DNA is TGTGCCAGCAGCCTGACAGTTTGGAATGAGCAGTTCTTC. Its protein is CASSLTVWNEQFF.

The CDR3 DNA sequence: TGCGCCAGCAGCTTGGGGGTTCCGACAGCTCCGAAAACTAACTATGGCTACACCTTC. Translated, it gives CASSLGVPTAPKTNYGYTF. The J gene is TRBJ1-2, the V gene TRBV5-1; a weak D match, TRBD1 (5 bases). V was trimmed by 0 bases and J by 0 bases, leaving 21 bases between them. The CDR3 consists of 19 residues. CDR1 SGHRS and CDR2 YFSETQ come from the germline V gene. Complete variable domain (other parts from reference TRBV5-1 and TRBJ1-2): KAGVTQTPRYLIKTRGQQVTLSCSPISGHRSVSWYQQTPGQGLQFLFEYFSETQRNKGNFPGRFSGRQFSNSRSEMNVSTLELGDSALYLCASSLGVPTAPKTNYGYTFGSGTRLTVV.

This chain joins TRBV30 and TRBJ1-6, with D maybe TRBD1 (6 bases). Trimming shortened V by 0 bases and J by 0 bases, and 6 bases separated the two germline ends. The CDR3 consists of 15 residues. Looked up from germline, CDR1 is GTSNPN and CDR2 is SVGIG (reference sequence). The CDR3 coding sequence is TGTGCCTGGAGTGTAGGGGGCTCCTATAATTCACCCCTCCACTTT. Residues: CAWSVGGSYNSPLHF.

This clone was seen only once. This sequence joins TRBV27 and TRBJ2-5; 10 nucleotides line up with TRBD1. CDR1 MNHEY and CDR2 SMNVEV come from the germline V gene (reference sequence). J was trimmed by 2 bases and V by 3 bases; bases with no gene match: 6. There are 16 residues in the CDR3. CDR3 in amino acids: CASSLSGTGAQETQYF. CDR3 DNA: TGTGCCAGCAGTTTGTCTGGGACAGGGGCTCAAGAGACCCAGTACTTC.

The rearrangement joins TRBV4-3 to TRBJ2-7; TRBD1 is a possible D gene (5 bases). V shed 0 bases and J shed 2 bases, with 8 bases lying between them. The CDR3 spans 14 residues. Germline V gene data show CDR1 as LGHNA and CDR2 as YSLEER. The CDR3 nucleotides read TGCGCCAGCAGCCAAGATAAGGGGACCTACGAGCAGTACTTC. Translating it yields CASSQDKGTYEQYF.